This T cell receptor beta chain was found in a study of blood T cell repertoires in COVID-19. The overall study: Spain, Italy and the United States supplied samples that represented acute and convalescent COVID-19. The cDNA or gDNA used as material had been derived from T cells, B-cell-depleted T cells, or PBMCs.

Repertoires were generated with immunoSEQ multiplex PCR, while TCRdb's copy carries only in-frame clones and drops some. The sample carries 170,000 or so clones, around 83% recorded once. The germline gives CDR1 LNHDA, CDR2 SQIVND (reference sequence). V was clipped by 5 bases and J by 3 bases, with 17 bases between them. This CDR3 is built from 16 residues. Sequenced: peripheral blood. The receptor comes from a woman between 65 and 79 years old with COVID-19, enrolled during active disease. V usage is TRBV19 and J usage is TRBJ2-1, with a tentative D call TRBD1 (6 bases). CDR3 in amino acids: CASSPHDRQFYNEQFF. As DNA, the CDR3 is TGTGCCAGTAGTCCTCATGACAGGCAATTCTACAATGAGCAGTTCTTC. The complete variable domain, with remaining parts taken from reference TRBV19 and TRBJ2-1, reads DGGITQSPKYLFRKEGQNVTLSCEQNLNHDAMYWYRQDPGQGLRLIYYSQIVNDFQKGDIAEGYSVSREKKESFPLTVTSAQKNPTAFYLCASSPHDRQFYNEQFFGPGTRLTVL.